The sequence of this T cell receptor (beta chain) was determined in a study of cytotoxic CD8 clonotypes in ibrutinib-treated CLL (dated by TCRdb to about 2021). Background for the entire study: The cohort was composed of under 12 relapsed/refractory and approximately 14 treatment-naive patients; IGHV unmutated status was identified in under 18 patients. Partial responses were observed in approximately 24 patients and complete responses in 2; after a median follow-up of around 64 months, remission was maintained in roughly 15 patients and progression was observed in approximately 12. Response samples were obtained after a median of approximately twelve months of treatment, with a range of roughly 6 to 40 months. On average, each sample had approximately 280,000 productive templates and more than 75,000 productive rearrangements. Longitudinal samples were obtainable from about 30% of the 86 participants in the trial. Cryopreserved peripheral blood mononuclear cells were collected at three points: before therapy, at response, and at either sustained remission or disease progression.

On a MiSeq, deep resolution sequencing aimed for a depth between 1 in 1 million and 1 in 200,000 T cells, with each clonotype covered around 10x on average. TCR beta libraries were generated with the immunoSEQ hsTCRB Kit. In the paper's pipeline: The data were analyzed with ImmunoSEQ Analyzer and ImmunoSEQ Data Assistant, and V, D and J gene assignments followed IMGT definitions. Clonality, which ranges from 0 to 1, was calculated as one minus the normalized Shannon entropy of productive rearrangement frequencies. Only overrepresented clonotypes making up at least 0.05% of the repertoire of each patient were included in the public clonotype analysis. Roughly 12 age-matched healthy donor repertoires from immuneACCESS were used as controls for clonality. Held by TCRdb, this immuneACCESS table contains in-frame sequences only and omits some clones. Under half of the omission traces to an unresolved V gene where checked; the cause of the rest is unknown. V and J calls and clone size are copied from that table; D and trimming were computed from the DNA. Across this sample there are thousands of clones, with more than 65% seen only once. The leading ten clones occupy less than 4% of the sample.

A remark on this clone: The clone's antigen remains unknown. The record has no base qualities; no much larger clone is one base away.

Broad study findings and their caveats: Public clonotypes were rare and either contracted or stayed stable during treatment, and the rise in clonality at ibrutinib response reflected the expansion of private clonotypes. Sampling times were not matched between sustained-remission and progressing patients, and lymph node repertoires were not studied. Clonality increased at ibrutinib response, stayed stable in sustained remission, and fell back toward baseline at progression. Baseline clonality exceeded that of age-matched healthy donors and correlated strongly with circulating CD8+ T-cell counts.

For TCR beta library preparation, roughly 2 micrograms of genomic DNA was extracted from cryopreserved PBMCs. High-throughput TCR beta sequencing was performed on longitudinal blood samples from CLL patients receiving ibrutinib monotherapy. Patients were enrolled in a phase 2 open-label single-center ibrutinib monotherapy trial. Taken from the germline V gene (reference sequence), the CDR1 and CDR2 loops are LNHDA and SQIVND. The CDR3, from cysteine to phenylalanine, totals 13 residues. CDR3 DNA only is kept here, 39 bases in frame from base 1. The junction carries 12 bases between V and J, which are trimmed by 5 bases and 8 bases respectively.

This material consisted of PBMCs, taken before ibrutinib treatment. This TCR derives from a human donor with chronic lymphocytic leukemia. The chain was built from TRBV19 and TRBJ1-4; the best D guess is TRBD1, with 6 bases matching. CDR3 reads: CASSLVGGEKLFF. The DNA sequence is given as TGTGCCAGTAGTCTTGTGGGGGGCGAAAAACTGTTTTTT.